The sequence of this T cell receptor (beta chain) was determined in a study of cytomegalovirus exposure and HLA in healthy donors. General study results and limits: A later analysis associated about 18,000 TCR beta sequences with HLA alleles at a 0.05 false discovery rate. Fewer N-insertions (relative to the 666-donor mean) were reportedly seen in an Asian-associated ancestry cluster in a later analysis.

60 Vbeta and 13 Jbeta primers were used in PCR. Some clones are missing from TCRdb's copy, which holds only in-frame ones; the method was immunoSEQ multiplex PCR. The table lists roughly 160,000 clones, roughly 80% of them singletons. The CDR3 is 14 residues long. The V end lost 3 bases, the J end lost 5 bases, and 14 bases lay between the germline ends. Germline CDR1 is SGDLS and CDR2 is YYNGEE. A remark on this clone: Its antigen is not identified.

The chain uses TRBV9 and TRBJ1-2, with D uncertain. The specimen was PBMCs. The sequence came from a man younger than 35 in good health and CMV-seropositive. The CDR3 DNA follows: TGTGCCAGCAGCGGCGCGGAATCTTCTTATGGCTACACCTTC. This encodes CASSGAESSYGYTF.